The 18 T cell receptor beta chains presented below share a single source sample, sequenced in a study of naive and memory T cell subsets. Ligated cDNA underwent four rounds of PCR with nested alpha and beta constant region primers and SP2. TCRdb re-derived calls from the UMI-ligation and nested PCR reads in MiXCR, one entry per CDR3 protein. The sample records tens of thousands of distinct CDR3 sequences, roughly 5.4% being singletons. TCR cDNA received a 3' ligated oligonucleotide that carried a UMI. Input material: blood. Receptor source: an adult in good health.

This sequence joins TRBV12-3 or TRBV12-4 and TRBJ2-2; 11 bases line up with TRBD2. This CDR3 is built from 16 residues. Losses at the gene ends were 6 bases for V and 2 bases for J; bases not matched to a gene: 5. The CDR3 is CASRGGLAVNTGELFF. CDR3 DNA sequence: TGTGCCAGCAGGGGGGGACTAGCGGTAAACACCGGGGAGCTGTTTTTT.

The sample holds many counts of this clonotype. The J gene is TRBJ1-1, the V gene TRBV6-2 or TRBV6-3; D uncertain. Germline-derived CDR1 and CDR2 are MNHEY and SVGEGT. The CDR3 is 13 amino acids. V lost 5 bases to trimming and J lost 5 bases, with 12 bases between them. CDR3 in amino acids: CASSPRHKTEAFF. In DNA, the CDR3 is TGTGCCAGCAGTCCTCGACACAAAACTGAAGCTTTCTTT.

This clonotype occurred many times. The rearrangement uses TRBV20-1 and TRBJ2-7, with TRBD1 matching over 7 bases. With 3 bases clipped from V and 5 bases from J, the junction kept 4 bases outside the gene matches. CDR3 size: 12 residues. The germline V gene encodes CDR1 DFQATT and CDR2 SNEGSKA (reference sequence). The CDR3 DNA reads TGCAGTGCTAGTGGGCAGGGGGACGAGCAGTACTTC. Translation gives CSASGQGDEQYF.

The V gene is TRBV6-2 or TRBV6-3, the J gene TRBJ1-4; D is uncertain. V was cut by 2 bases and J by 5 bases, with 6 bases left in between. CDR1 and CDR2 from the germline V gene are MNHEY and SVGEGT. The CDR3 sequence is 13 residues long. The CDR3 coding sequence is TGTGCCAGCAGTTACGGTGGAAATGAAAAACTGTTTTTT. The encoded protein is CASSYGGNEKLFF.

The chain couples TRBV13 to TRBJ1-1; tentative D call: TRBD1 (5 bases). Germline loops: CDR1 PRHDT, CDR2 FYEKMQ (reference sequence). CDR3 length: 14 amino acids. Trimming removed 6 bases from V and 0 bases from J, with 11 bases in between. The CDR3 DNA follows: TGTGCCAGCAGGTTTCCAGGGATGAACACTGAAGCTTTCTTT. Encoded protein: CASRFPGMNTEAFF. The full variable domain, in which reference TRBV13 and TRBJ1-1 provide the parts outside the CDR3, is AAGVIQSPRHLIKEKRETATLKCYPIPRHDTVYWYQQGPGQDPQFLISFYEKMQSDKGSIPDRFSAQQFSDYHSELNMSSLELGDSALYFCASRFPGMNTEAFFGQGTRLTVV.

This clonotype was detected ten times or more. The gene calls are TRBV29-1 and TRBJ1-3; 9 positions match TRBD1. Trimming at V came to 6 bases and at J to 2 bases, leaving 5 bases not matched to a gene. The CDR3 contains 14 residues. Germline lookup yields CDR1 SQVTM and CDR2 ANQGSEA. CDR3 nucleotide sequence: TGCAGCGTGGGACAGGGCTCCGCTGGAAACACCATATATTTT. This translates into CSVGQGSAGNTIYF. The whole variable domain, remainder taken from reference TRBV29-1 and TRBJ1-3, is SAVISQKPSRDICQRGTSLTIQCQVDSQVTMMFWYRQQPGQSLTLIATANQGSEATYESGFVIDKFPISRPNLTFSTLTVSNMSPEDSSIYLCSVGQGSAGNTIYFGEGSWLTVV.

Points on this clonotype: A much larger clone differs by one base, so this may be a read error. This sequence joins TRBV4-2 and TRBJ1-3; tentative D call: TRBD1 (5 bases). This CDR3 contains 16 residues. Germline V gene lookup returns CDR1 LGHNA and CDR2 YNFKEQ. The CDR3 reads CASARLRGSSGNTKYF. CDR3 sequence (DNA): TGTGCCAGCGCTCGGCTCCGGGGGAGCTCTGGAAACACCAAATATTTT.

There are many counts of this clonotype. This CDR3 reads CASRKNRDEQFF. The CDR3 bases are TGTGCCAGCAGAAAAAACAGGGATGAGCAGTTCTTC. The chain recombines TRBV7-2 with TRBJ2-1, with a possible D match to TRBD1 (6 bases). The CDR3 totals 12 residues. Trimming stripped 6 bases from V and 8 bases from J, with 11 bases between. Germline-derived CDR1 and CDR2 are SGHTA and FQGNSA.

V usage is TRBV6-2 or TRBV6-3 and J usage is TRBJ2-5, with a weak D call TRBD2 (7 bases). From germline, CDR1 is MNHEY and CDR2 SVGEGT. The CDR3 loop spans 14 amino acids. Trimming took 11 bases from V and 1 from J, leaving 17 bases between them. In nucleotides, the CDR3 is TGTGCCGGCCGTCGCGGGGGCTTCCAAGAGACCCAGTACTTC. Its translation is CAGRRGGFQETQYF.

This clonotype was observed at least ten times. The chain has TRBV27 and TRBJ2-7, with 10 bases lining up with TRBD2. J was trimmed by 0 bases and V by 3 bases; bases with no gene match: 8. The germline V gene encodes CDR1 MNHEY and CDR2 SMNVEV (reference sequence). The length of the CDR3 is 17 residues. CDR3 coding DNA: TGTGCCAGCAGTTTTTTCCCTAGCGGGAGTCTCTCCTACGAGCAGTACTTC. Protein product: CASSFFPSGSLSYEQYF.

J is TRBJ2-5 and V is TRBV3-1; D is ambiguous. The V gene lost 1 base and the J gene lost 3 bases, with 9 bases spanning the gap. Germline V gives CDR1 LGHDT, CDR2 YNNKEL (reference sequence). The CDR3 totals 14 residues. The CDR3 loop is CASSQVPRKETQYF. The CDR3 DNA follows: TGTGCCAGCAGCCAAGTTCCCCGGAAAGAGACCCAGTACTTC.

This clonotype was detected only a few times. The chain uses TRBV29-1 and TRBJ1-2; D is unresolved. V was clipped by 5 bases and J by 3 bases, with 16 bases between them. The CDR3 loop spans 14 amino acids. In germline, CDR1 is SQVTM, CDR2 ANQGSEA. CDR3 protein: CSVLNTGWDYGYTF. CDR3 in DNA: TGCAGCGTTCTCAATACCGGGTGGGACTATGGCTACACCTTC.

This clonotype was recorded many times. V gene TRBV7-2 combines with J gene TRBJ2-5; 10 positions agree with TRBD2. From germline, CDR1 is SGHTA and CDR2 FQGNSA. The CDR3 runs to 14 residues. Trimming removed 1 base from V and 7 bases from J; junction bases left unmatched: 3. CDR3 in amino acids: CASSLVSSGGTQYF. DNA of the CDR3: TGTGCCAGCAGCTTAGTGTCTAGCGGGGGGACCCAGTACTTC.

This clonotype was seen many times. This sequence may be a read error, since a much larger clone differs from it by one base. V usage is TRBV5-4 and J usage is TRBJ2-2, with 9 bases fitting TRBD2. Losses at the gene ends were 0 bases for V and 7 bases for J; bases not matched to a gene: 7. The CDR3 consists of 16 residues. The germline CDR1 and CDR2 sequences are SGHNT and YYREEE (reference sequence). The CDR3 coding sequence is TGTGCCAGCAGCTTGGACAGCGGGAGGCGGGGCGGGGAGCTGTTTTTT. Residues: CASSLDSGRRGGELFF.

This clonotype was detected ten times or more. For the CDR3, the DNA is TGTGCCAGCAGCTCTGAGGGACTAGCCGTCGGCGAGCAGTACTTC. Translation: CASSSEGLAVGEQYF. J is TRBJ2-7 and V is TRBV11-2; 9 bases are a match to TRBD2. Germline-derived CDR1 and CDR2 are SGHAT and FQNNGV. V was clipped by 4 bases and J by 6 bases; unmatched bases: 10. The CDR3 has 15 amino acids. Supplemented by reference TRBV11-2 and TRBJ2-7, the full variable domain reads EAGVAQSPRYKIIEKRQSVAFWCNPISGHATLYWYQQILGQGPKLLIQFQNNGVVDDSQLPKDRFSAERLKGVDSTLKIQPAKLEDSAVYLCASSSEGLAVGEQYFGPGTRLTVT.

In this sample, this clonotype turned up many times. The chain carries TRBV9 and TRBJ2-2; D assignment may be TRBD1 or TRBD2 (5 bases each). Germline V gives CDR1 SGDLS, CDR2 YYNGEE. This CDR3 spans 16 amino acids. Trimming took 1 base from V and 4 from J, leaving 14 bases between them. CDR3 in amino acids: CASSVTLGAGTGELFF. CDR3 sequence (DNA): TGTGCCAGCAGCGTAACCCTAGGGGCGGGCACCGGGGAGCTGTTTTTT.

This clonotype qualifies as medium-sized. The rearrangement joins TRBV18 to TRBJ2-6, with D perhaps TRBD1 or TRBD2 (6 bases each). V shed 2 bases and J shed 4 bases, with 15 bases lying between them. CDR3 length: 17 amino acids. Germline CDR1 reads KGHSH; CDR2 reads LQKENI. CDR3 sequence: CASSPTVGGTGANVLTF. DNA for the CDR3: TGTGCCAGCTCACCAACCGTGGGGGGCACAGGGGCCAACGTCCTGACTTTC. Full variable domain (missing parts from reference TRBV18 and TRBJ2-6): NAGVMQNPRHLVRRRGQEARLRCSPMKGHSHVYWYRQLPEEGLKFMVYLQKENIIDESGMPKERFSAEFPKEGPSILRIQQVVRGDSAAYFCASSPTVGGTGANVLTFGAGSRLTVL.

Ten or more counts support this clonotype. The genes are TRBV20-1 and TRBJ2-1; TRBD1 is a possible D gene (6 bases). Germline values: CDR1 DFQATT, CDR2 SNEGSKA (reference sequence). V lost 5 bases, J lost 0 bases, and 11 bases lay in between. The CDR3 loop spans 14 amino acids. The CDR3 bases are TGCAGTGCTCCGGACAGAAGCTCCTACAATGAGCAGTTCTTC. Protein sequence: CSAPDRSSYNEQFF.